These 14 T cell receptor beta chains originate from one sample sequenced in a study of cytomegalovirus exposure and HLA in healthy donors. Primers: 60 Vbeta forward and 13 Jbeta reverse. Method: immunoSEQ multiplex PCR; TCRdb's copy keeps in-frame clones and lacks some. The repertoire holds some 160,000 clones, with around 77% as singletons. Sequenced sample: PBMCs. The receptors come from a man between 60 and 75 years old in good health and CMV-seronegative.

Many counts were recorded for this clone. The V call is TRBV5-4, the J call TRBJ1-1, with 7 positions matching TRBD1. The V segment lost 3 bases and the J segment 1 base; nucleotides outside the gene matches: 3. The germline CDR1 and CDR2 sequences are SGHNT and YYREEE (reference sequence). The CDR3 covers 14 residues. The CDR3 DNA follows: TGTGCCAGCAGCTCGAGACAGGGGAACACTGAAGCTTTCTTT. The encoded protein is CASSSRQGNTEAFF.

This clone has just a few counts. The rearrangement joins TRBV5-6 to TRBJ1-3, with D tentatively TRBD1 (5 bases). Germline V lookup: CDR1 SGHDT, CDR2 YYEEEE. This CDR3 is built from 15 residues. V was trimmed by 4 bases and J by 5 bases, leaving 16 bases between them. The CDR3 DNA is TGTGCCAGCAGCCCCCGCGGGAGGGGAAGAAACACCATATATTTT. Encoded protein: CASSPRGRGRNTIYF.

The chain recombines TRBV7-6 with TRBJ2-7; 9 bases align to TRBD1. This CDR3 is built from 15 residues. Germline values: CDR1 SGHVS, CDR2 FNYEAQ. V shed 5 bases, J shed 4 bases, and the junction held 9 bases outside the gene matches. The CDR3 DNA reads TGTGCCAGCAGCCCCACCGGGACAGGGCTTTACGAGCAGTACTTC. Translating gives CASSPTGTGLYEQYF. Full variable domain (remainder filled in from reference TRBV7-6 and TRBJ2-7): GAGVSQSPRYKVTKRGQDVALRCDPISGHVSLYWYRQALGQGPEFLTYFNYEAQQDKSGLPNDRFSAERPEGSISTLTIQRTEQRDSAMYRCASSPTGTGLYEQYFGPGTRLTVT.

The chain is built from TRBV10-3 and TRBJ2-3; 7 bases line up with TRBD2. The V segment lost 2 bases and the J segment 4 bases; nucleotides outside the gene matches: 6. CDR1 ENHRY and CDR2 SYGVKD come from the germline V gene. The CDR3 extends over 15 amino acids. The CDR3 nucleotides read TGTGCCATCAGTGAGGGGGCGGGAGTTTCAGATACGCAGTATTTT. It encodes CAISEGAGVSDTQYF.

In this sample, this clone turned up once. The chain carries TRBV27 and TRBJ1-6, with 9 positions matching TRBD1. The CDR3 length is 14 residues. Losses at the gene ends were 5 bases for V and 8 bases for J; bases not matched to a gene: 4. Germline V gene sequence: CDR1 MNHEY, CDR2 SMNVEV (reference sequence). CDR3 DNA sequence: TGTGCCAGCAGTCCCGGGACAGGGTATTCACCCCTCCACTTT. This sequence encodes CASSPGTGYSPLHF.

The CDR3 spells CARSAQGWQPQHF. In DNA form, the CDR3 reads TGTGCCAGAAGCGCTCAGGGGTGGCAGCCCCAGCATTTT. The chain couples TRBV7-5 to TRBJ1-5; the table's D call of TRBD1 was not tested on the DNA. TRBV7-5 is described as a pseudogene. This CDR3 is built from 13 residues.

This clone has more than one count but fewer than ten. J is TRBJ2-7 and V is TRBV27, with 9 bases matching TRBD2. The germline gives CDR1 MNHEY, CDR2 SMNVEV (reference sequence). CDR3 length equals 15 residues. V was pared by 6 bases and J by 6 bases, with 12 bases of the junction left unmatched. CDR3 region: CASSSPLAGEVEQYF. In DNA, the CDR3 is TGTGCCAGCAGCTCACCCTTAGCGGGAGAAGTCGAGCAGTACTTC.

This CDR3 is CASSARVVEGEGLFF. In DNA, the CDR3 is TGTGCCAGCAGCGCGCGGGTTGTAGAGGGGGAGGGACTGTTTTTT. The rearrangement joins TRBV2 to TRBJ1-4; tentative D call: TRBD1 (6 bases). Trimming removed 6 bases at V and 13 bases at J, with 24 bases between. The length of the CDR3 is 15 residues. Germline V gene data show CDR1 as SNHLY and CDR2 as FYNNEI.

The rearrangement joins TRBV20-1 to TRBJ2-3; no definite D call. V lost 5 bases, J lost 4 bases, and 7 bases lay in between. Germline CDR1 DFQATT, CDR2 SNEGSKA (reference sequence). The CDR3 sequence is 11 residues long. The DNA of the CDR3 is TGCAGTGCTGGCAGATCAGATACGCAGTATTTT. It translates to CSAGRSDTQYF.

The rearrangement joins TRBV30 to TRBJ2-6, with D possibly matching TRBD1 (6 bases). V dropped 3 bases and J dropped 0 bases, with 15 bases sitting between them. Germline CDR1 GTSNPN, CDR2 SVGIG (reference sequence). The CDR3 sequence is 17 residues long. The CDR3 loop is CAWSTADSSSGANVLTF. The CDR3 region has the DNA TGTGCCTGGAGCACTGCGGACAGTAGCTCTGGGGCCAACGTCCTGACTTTC.

CDR3 nucleotide sequence: TGTGCCAGCAGCGCACGATCCGGGGGGAGTAGGTATGGCTACACCTTC. It specifies CASSARSGGSRYGYTF. The chain uses TRBV13 and TRBJ1-2; maybe TRBD1 (5 bases). V was shortened by 5 bases and J by 5 bases, with 21 bases between the two germline ends. CDR1 is PRHDT, CDR2 FYEKMQ, per germline (reference sequence). CDR3 length: 16 amino acids.

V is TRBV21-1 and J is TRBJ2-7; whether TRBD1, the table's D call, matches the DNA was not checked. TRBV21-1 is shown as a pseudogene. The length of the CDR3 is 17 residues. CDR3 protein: CASSKTDRGWGVYEQYF. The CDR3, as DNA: TGTGCCAGCAGCAAGACGGACAGGGGCTGGGGGGTCTACGAGCAGTACTTC.

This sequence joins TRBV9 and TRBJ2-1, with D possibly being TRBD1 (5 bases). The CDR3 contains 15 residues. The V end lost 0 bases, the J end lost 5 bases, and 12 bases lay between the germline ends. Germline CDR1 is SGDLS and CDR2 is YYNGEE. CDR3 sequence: CASSVDHRQHNEQFF. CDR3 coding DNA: TGTGCCAGCAGCGTAGACCACAGACAGCACAATGAGCAGTTCTTC.

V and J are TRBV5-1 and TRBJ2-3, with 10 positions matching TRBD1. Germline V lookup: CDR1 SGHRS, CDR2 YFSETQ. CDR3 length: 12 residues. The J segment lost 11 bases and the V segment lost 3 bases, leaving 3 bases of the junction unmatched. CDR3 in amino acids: CASSWGTGEQYF. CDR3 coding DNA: TGCGCCAGCAGCTGGGGGACAGGGGAGCAGTATTTT.